Reported below is one TCR beta chain. Here immunoSEQ multiplex PCR was the method, and the copy in TCRdb shows in-frame clones only, minus some. Of roughly 200,000 clones detected, 90% to 95% appear once; the ten largest clones hold 1.5% to 2%. This specimen belongs to a study of T cell responses to AZD1222 COVID-19 vaccine. Trimming removed 9 bases at V and 1 base at J, with 15 bases between. CDR1 and CDR2 from the germline V gene are SNHLY and FYNNEI. CDR3 length: 14 residues. J is TRBJ1-1 and V is TRBV2, with D perhaps matching TRBD1 (5 bases). Sequencing was performed on peripheral blood, taken 28 days after the second dose of the MenACWY control vaccine. This sequence was found in an adult who received the MenACWY meningococcal vaccine as a control. DNA for the CDR3: TGTGCCAGTCTCCCAGGGTGGGGGAACACTGAAGCTTTCTTT. Encoded protein: CASLPGWGNTEAFF.